These 20 T cell receptor beta chains originate from one sample sequenced in a study of radiotherapy plus CTLA-4 blockade in lung cancer. Assay used: immunoSEQ multiplex PCR; TCRdb lists only in-frame clones, some missing. The repertoire includes roughly 46,000 clones, about 72% of them detected once, and 8.3% sits in the top ten. This sample comprised peripheral blood, obtained from a patient treated with radiotherapy plus ipilimumab. These receptors were taken from a human donor with non-small cell lung cancer who had stable disease on radiotherapy plus ipilimumab.

J is TRBJ1-2 and V is TRBV7-3, with no clear D. The CDR3 totals 14 residues. Trimming removed 5 bases at V and 7 bases at J, with 17 bases between. Germline V gene lookup returns CDR1 SGHTA and CDR2 FQGTGA. CDR3 bases: TGTGCCAGCAGCCCTAGTAGGGTGGTCGGTGGCTACACCTTC. Amino acid sequence: CASSPSRVVGGYTF. The full variable domain, its missing parts supplied by reference TRBV7-3 and TRBJ1-2, is GAGVSQTPSNKVTEKGKYVELRCDPISGHTALYWYRQSLGQGPEFLIYFQGTGAADDSGLPNDRFFAVRPEGSVSTLKIQRTERGDSAVYLCASSPSRVVGGYTFGSGTRLTVV.

The table lists this clone with a few counts. The V gene is TRBV7-9, the J gene TRBJ1-1; possibly TRBD1 for D (5 bases). Germline V gene data show CDR1 as SEHNR and CDR2 as FQNEAQ (reference sequence). The CDR3 is 13 residues long. V shed 1 base and J shed 9 bases, with 12 bases lying between them. CDR3 nucleotides: TGTGCCAGCAGCTTAGAGGGCAGGGCAAAAGCTTTCTTT. It translates to CASSLEGRAKAFF.

The J gene is TRBJ1-6, the V gene TRBV30, with TRBD1 as a possible D gene (6 bases). V lost 5 bases to trimming and J lost 4 bases, with 15 bases between them. The CDR3 extends over 15 amino acids. Germline CDR1 reads GTSNPN; CDR2 reads SVGIG (reference sequence). CDR3: CAWGGRVRYNSPLHF. CDR3 bases: TGTGCCTGGGGGGGCAGGGTAAGGTATAATTCACCCCTCCACTTT.

The gene calls are TRBV7-2 and TRBJ2-3, with D possibly TRBD2 on 6 matching bases. Trimming removed 2 bases at V and 6 bases at J, with 18 bases between. The CDR3 runs to 16 residues. In germline, CDR1 is SGHTA, CDR2 FQGNSA. The CDR3 region has the DNA TGTGCCAGCAGCTTATTCCGCGGGGAGATATGGGATACGCAGTATTTT. Amino acids: CASSLFRGEIWDTQYF.

This clone came up a few times. The J gene is TRBJ1-3, the V gene TRBV10-3; TRBD1 is a possible D gene (5 bases). The V and J ends lost 6 bases and 0 bases respectively, with 12 bases between them. The CDR3 totals 15 residues. Germline-derived CDR1 and CDR2 are ENHRY and SYGVKD. CDR3 sequence reads: CAIRDRGLSGNTIYF. In nucleotides, the CDR3 is TGTGCCATCAGGGACCGGGGCCTCTCTGGAAACACCATATATTTT.

This clone was seen a handful of times. An end of the junction does not agree with germline; a read error may underlie this. The chain has TRBV5-3 and TRBJ1-5; the D is unclear. TRBV5-3 is filed as an ORF, its function uncertain. This CDR3 is built from 14 residues. CDR3 residues: CASSLGQRVSPQHF. CDR3 sequence (DNA): TGTGCCAGCAGCTTAGGGCAAAGGGTAAGTCCCCAGCATTTT.

This chain's CDR3 is CASSEDDRDYGYTF. CDR3 nucleotides: TGTGCCAGCAGTGAAGATGACAGGGACTATGGCTACACCTTC. V is TRBV2 and J is TRBJ1-2; 7 bases fit TRBD1. CDR1 SNHLY and CDR2 FYNNEI come from the germline V gene. CDR3 length: 14 residues. The J segment lost 3 bases and the V segment lost 1 base, leaving 2 bases of the junction unmatched.

In this sample, this clone turned up once. CDR3 region: CASSEASREAFF. Written as DNA, the CDR3 is TGTGCCAGCAGTGAAGCGTCCAGGGAAGCTTTCTTT. V usage is TRBV2 and J usage is TRBJ1-1; D remains ambiguous. CDR1 SNHLY and CDR2 FYNNEI come from the germline V gene. The CDR3 sequence is 12 residues long. With 0 bases removed from V and 8 bases from J, the gap between germline ends came to 7 bases.

V gene TRBV6-1 combines with J gene TRBJ2-1; possibly TRBD1 for D (5 bases). The V end was cut by 10 bases, the J end by 4 bases, with 17 bases between. Germline V CDR1 and CDR2: MNHNS, SASEGT. This CDR3 spans 14 amino acids. Here the CDR3 reads CATLQGPGYNEQFF. The CDR3 DNA follows: TGTGCCACCCTACAAGGACCAGGGTACAATGAGCAGTTCTTC.

The CDR3 coding sequence is TGTGCCTGGAGTGCTCGACAGGGGGCGAACACCGGGGAGCTGTTTTTT. Protein: CAWSARQGANTGELFF. This chain connects TRBV30 to TRBJ2-2; 9 bases map to TRBD1. V shed 1 base and J 0 bases; nucleotides not matched to a gene: 3. The CDR3 covers 16 residues. Germline V lookup: CDR1 GTSNPN, CDR2 SVGIG (reference sequence).

The chain has TRBV19 and TRBJ1-2; tentative D call: TRBD1 (6 bases). V dropped 5 bases and J dropped 4 bases, with 17 bases sitting between them. Germline values: CDR1 LNHDA, CDR2 SQIVND (reference sequence). The CDR3 extends over 15 amino acids. The CDR3: CASSGGNRVRYGYTF. In nucleotides, the CDR3 is TGTGCCAGTAGTGGAGGGAACAGGGTCCGCTATGGCTACACCTTC. Using reference TRBV19 and TRBJ1-2 for the parts outside the CDR3, the full variable domain is DGGITQSPKYLFRKEGQNVTLSCEQNLNHDAMYWYRQDPGQGLRLIYYSQIVNDFQKGDIAEGYSVSREKKESFPLTVTSAQKNPTAFYLCASSGGNRVRYGYTFGSGTRLTVV.

The rearrangement links TRBV6-6 to TRBJ1-1, with no clear D. CDR3 size: 12 residues. The germline V gene has CDR1 MNHNY and CDR2 SVGAGI (reference sequence). V dropped 6 bases and J dropped 1 base, with 6 bases sitting between them. CDR3 in DNA: TGTGCCAGCAGCCTCAAGAACACTGAAGCTTTCTTT. Amino acids: CASSLKNTEAFF.

The rearrangement joins TRBV5-6 to TRBJ1-3; 7 bases fit TRBD1. The CDR3 contains 14 residues. V was pared by 2 bases and J by 4 bases, with 3 bases of the junction left unmatched. The germline V gene encodes CDR1 SGHDT and CDR2 YYEEEE. CDR3 coding DNA: TGTGCCAGCAGCTTAGGGACAGCAGGAAACACCATATATTTT. This gives the protein CASSLGTAGNTIYF.

This sequence joins TRBV9 and TRBJ2-6, with D unclear. V shed 1 base and J shed 4 bases, with 9 bases lying between them. Looked up from germline, CDR1 is SGDLS and CDR2 is YYNGEE. The CDR3 has 15 amino acids. DNA of the CDR3: TGTGCCAGCAGCGTATCAAGGGCCGGGGCCAACGTCCTGACTTTC. As protein: CASSVSRAGANVLTF.

CDR3 residues: CASRLTGSYGYTF. For the CDR3, the DNA is TGTGCCAGCAGACTTACAGGGTCCTATGGCTACACCTTC. The chain couples TRBV2 to TRBJ1-2, with a tentative D call TRBD1 (6 bases). Trimming removed 6 bases from V and 4 bases from J, with 12 bases in between. The length of the CDR3 is 13 residues. The V gene's germline CDR1 is SNHLY and CDR2 FYNNEI.

The chain carries TRBV19 and TRBJ1-5; D uncertain. This CDR3 comprises 16 residues. Trimming cost V 0 bases and J 7 bases, with 16 bases left between them. Germline CDR1 LNHDA, CDR2 SQIVND (reference sequence). CDR3 region: CASSIEGSGIIQPQHF. The CDR3 bases are TGTGCCAGTAGTATAGAAGGGTCGGGGATCATCCAGCCCCAGCATTTT.

The rearrangement uses TRBV5-4 and TRBJ1-1, with 9 bases identical to TRBD1. The germline V gene has CDR1 SGHNT and CDR2 YYREEE (reference sequence). CDR3 length equals 16 residues. Germline trimming cut 0 bases from V and 1 base from J; bases unmatched to any gene: 4. The CDR3 region has the DNA TGTGCCAGCAGCTTGGCCAGACAGGGGGGGAACACTGAAGCTTTCTTT. This sequence encodes CASSLARQGGNTEAFF.

The chain is built from TRBV6-5 and TRBJ2-1; D call uncertain. The CDR3 has 16 residues. The V end lost 3 bases, the J end lost 0 bases, and 12 bases lay between the germline ends. The germline CDR1 and CDR2 sequences are MNHEY and SVGAGI. The CDR3 DNA follows: TGTGCCAGCAGTTATGGATTTGTCGGCTCCTACAATGAGCAGTTCTTC. It specifies CASSYGFVGSYNEQFF.

This sequence joins TRBV11-2 and TRBJ1-6, with D possibly matching TRBD1 (6 bases). CDR1 is SGHAT and CDR2 is FQNNGV in the germline V gene. CDR3 size: 14 residues. The ends were cut back, 3 bases at V and 7 bases at J, with 10 bases in the middle. Here the CDR3 reads CASSLGGQNSPLHF. Written as DNA, the CDR3 is TGTGCCAGCAGCTTGGGGGGACAAAATTCACCCCTCCACTTT.

This clone came up once. This chain uses TRBV5-8 with TRBJ1-3; a weak D match, TRBD1 (5 bases). Germline CDR1 reads SGHTS; CDR2 reads YDEGEE. The CDR3 runs 14 residues. V lost 4 bases and J 1 base, leaving 9 bases between the germline ends. The CDR3 spells CASSGTRSGNTIYF. In nucleotides, the CDR3 is TGTGCCAGCAGCGGGACCAGGTCTGGAAACACCATATATTTT.